This T cell receptor beta chain was identified in a study of shared clonotypes between healthy human individuals. This CDR3 comprises 13 residues. Germline V lookup: CDR1 SGDLS, CDR2 YYNGEE. Trimming stripped 0 bases from V and 9 bases from J, with 10 bases between. Naivety among CD8 cells was defined by CD45RO negativity and positive CCR7 selection, thereby excluding terminally differentiated effector memory CD45RA+ cells. Repertoires were generated with immunoSEQ multiplex PCR, while TCRdb's copy carries only in-frame clones and drops some. The sample lists around 610,000 clones; about 95% were seen once. Of note for this clone: Its matching antigen is unknown.

Study outcomes and limitations: The four-donor shared clonotypes exceeded non-shared clonotypes in generation probability, with non-shared ones scoring lower.

The sequence came from a woman aged 25 to 39 in good health. This chain connects TRBV9 to TRBJ2-1, with D uncertain. Source material: naive CD8+ T cells sorted from blood. This CDR3 is CASSVEFGVEQFF. The CDR3 nucleotides read TGTGCCAGCAGCGTAGAATTTGGTGTTGAGCAGTTCTTC.